This T cell receptor (beta chain) was sequenced for a study of OX40 agonist ivuxolimab in advanced cancers. In the study overall: Patient treatment consisted of intravenous ivuxolimab administration every 2 weeks at 0.01 to 10 mg/kg.

With respect to this clone: The antigen is undetermined.

Findings and caveats of the study: Clonal expansion in partial responders at 0.1-3.0 mg/kg ranked among the lowest. Average numbers of expanded clones were greater in CD8+ T cells than in CD4+. A proportion of nonresponders additionally exhibited low normalized T-cell clonal expansion.

The data were produced by immunoSEQ multiplex PCR, yet TCRdb's version contains in-frame clones alone and is incomplete. This sample has 150,000 to 170,000 clones; 94% occur once, and the top ten carry approximately 0.3%. Sequencing was performed on CD4+ or CD8+ T cells sorted from blood, taken in a trial of the OX40 agonist ivuxolimab. The clonotype was recovered from an adult with an advanced solid tumor such as melanoma, head and neck, liver or kidney cancer.

CDR3 in DNA: TGTGCCAGAAAGCATTTGGCGGAGGGCTACACCTTC. This sequence encodes CARKHLAEGYTF. This rearrangement joins TRBV2 to TRBJ1-2; D unclear. CDR3 length equals 12 residues. Trimming shortened V by 9 bases and J by 8 bases, and 16 bases separated the two germline ends. Germline CDR1 SNHLY, CDR2 FYNNEI.